A selection of T cell receptor beta chains follows, all from one sample in a study of T-cell memory formation after mild COVID-19. TCRdb ran MiXCR on the 5' RACE reads and lists one entry per CDR3 protein. The sample includes 340,000 or so distinct CDR3 sequences, under 15% of them seen just once. The sequencing input was PBMCs or a T cell subset sorted from them (not recorded which). Every receptor here comes from a man aged 18 to 29 who had mild COVID-19 (a few samples of this study predate the infection). Cell type and time point are not known. CDR3s include the opening cysteine and the closing phenylalanine or tryptophan. The D gene is left open where the match is weak. Some rows have no size entry. The others give once, few or many, or a class for an expanded clone.

CDR3aa | CDR3nt | len | j_gene | abundance | v_gene | d_gene
CASSLASIRQLTKEKLFF | TGTGCCAGCAGCTTAGCGTCGATTAGACAGCTGACGAAGGAAAAACTGTTTTTT | 18 | TRBJ1-4 | few | TRBV7-9 | .
CASSFWQGDEKLFF | TGTGCCAGCAGCTTTTGGCAGGGGGACGAAAAACTGTTTTTT | 14 | TRBJ1-4 | many | TRBV7-2 | TRBD1
CASSPRVSYNEQFF | TGCGCCAGCAGCCCCAGGGTGTCCTACAATGAGCAGTTCTTC | 14 | TRBJ2-1 | few | TRBV4-3 | .
CAIKAGGMLYEQYF | TGTGCCATCAAGGCAGGAGGAATGCTCTACGAGCAGTACTTC | 14 | TRBJ2-7 | . | TRBV10-3 | .
CASSLTSTYEQYF | TGCGCCAGCAGCTTGACTAGTACCTACGAGCAGTACTTC | 13 | TRBJ2-7 | many | TRBV5-1 | .
CASSQDPDTYEQYF | TGCGCCAGCAGCCAAGATCCGGATACCTACGAGCAGTACTTC | 14 | TRBJ2-7 | many | TRBV4-1 | .
CASSPLGAFSGNTIYF | TGTGCCAGCAGCCCCCTCGGGGCGTTCTCTGGAAACACCATATATTTT | 16 | TRBJ1-3 | few | TRBV7-2 | .
CAITEVPGLDTQYF | TGTGCCATCACCGAGGTCCCAGGTCTAGATACGCAGTATTTT | 14 | TRBJ2-3 | few | TRBV10-3 | .
CASTTLSGLNNEKLFF | TGTGCCAGCACCACCCTATCGGGGCTTAATAATGAAAAACTGTTTTTT | 16 | TRBJ1-4 | . | TRBV7-9 | .
CASSRGPLTGELFF | TGTGCCAGCAGTCGCGGACCGCTCACCGGGGAGCTGTTTTTT | 14 | TRBJ2-2 | . | TRBV3-1 | .
CASSRLGGAGTEAFF | TGTGCCAGCTCACGTCTAGGAGGGGCGGGAACTGAAGCTTTCTTT | 15 | TRBJ1-1 | . | TRBV18 | .
CASSLNSNRGKGYTF | TGTGCCAGCAGCTTAAATTCCAACAGGGGTAAAGGCTACACCTTC | 15 | TRBJ1-2 | . | TRBV7-2 | TRBD1
CASSRGGGLGTEAFF | TGTGCCAGCAGCCGTGGGGGGGGCCTGGGAACTGAAGCTTTCTTT | 15 | TRBJ1-1 | few | TRBV6-5 | .
CASSMGGSTEAFF | TGTGCCAGTAGTATGGGGGGGAGCACTGAAGCTTTCTTT | 13 | TRBJ1-1 | . | TRBV19 | .
CASSPRGGANVLTF | TGTGCCAGCAGCCCCCGGGGAGGGGCCAACGTCCTGACTTTC | 14 | TRBJ2-6 | once | TRBV3-1 | .
CASSPTARPYEQYF | TGTGCCAGCAGCCCTACGGCCAGGCCCTACGAGCAGTACTTC | 14 | TRBJ2-7 | . | TRBV12-3/TRBV12-4 | .
CASSGRTDTQYF | TGTGCAAGCAGTGGAAGAACAGATACGCAGTATTTT | 12 | TRBJ2-3 | once | TRBV2 | .
CASSHLGTNQPQHF | TGTGCCAGCTCACACCTAGGGACAAATCAGCCCCAGCATTTT | 14 | TRBJ1-5 | . | TRBV18 | .
CASSAGTDSQFF | TGTGCCAGCAGCGCGGGGACGGATAGCCAGTTCTTC | 12 | TRBJ2-1 | . | TRBV7-9 | .